Listed here are 5 T cell receptor beta chains from one sample, sequenced in a study of blood T cell repertoires in COVID-19. Clones were read by immunoSEQ multiplex PCR, and TCRdb kept only the in-frame ones, dropping some. The sample contains about half a million clones, 80% to 90% of which appear only once. Specimen: PBMCs or T cells enriched from blood (not recorded which). Receptors were obtained from a woman in her fifties or sixties who had recovered from COVID-19.

In its sample, this clone was seen once. As DNA, the CDR3 is TGTGCCAGCAGTTCCGGAATCCCGGACAGGGAATTGGTAGTTGGCTACACCTTC. This translates into CASSSGIPDRELVVGYTF. This chain joins TRBV7-8 and TRBJ1-2, with TRBD1 matching 8 bases. CDR1 and CDR2 from the germline V gene are SGHVS and FQNEAQ. The J segment lost 7 bases and the V segment lost 6 bases, leaving 22 bases of the junction unmatched. The CDR3 covers 18 residues. The full variable domain, rest sourced from reference TRBV7-8 and TRBJ1-2, is GAGVSQSPRYKVAKRGQDVALRCDPISGHVSLFWYQQALGQGPEFLTYFQNEAQLDKSGLPSDRFFAERPEGSVSTLKIQRTQQEDSAVYLCASSSGIPDRELVVGYTFGSGTRLTVV.

CDR3 nucleotide sequence: TGTGCCACCAGTGATCACACCAGGACGAACACCGGGGAGCTGTTTTTT. It specifies CATSDHTRTNTGELFF. The chain carries TRBV24-1 and TRBJ2-2; no firm D call. Germline CDR1 KGHDR, CDR2 SFDVKD. V lost 3 bases to trimming and J lost 0 bases, with 10 bases between them. CDR3 length: 16 residues.

The genes are TRBV7-2 and TRBJ2-4; TRBD2 agrees at 11 bases. Per germline, CDR1 SGHTA and CDR2 FQGNSA. V lost 5 bases to trimming and J lost 0 bases; unmatched junction nucleotides: 6. CDR3 length: 17 residues. The CDR3 DNA reads TGTGCCAGCAGCCCCGTAGCGGGGGGGTTAGCCAAAAACATTCAGTACTTC. It specifies CASSPVAGGLAKNIQYF. Together with reference TRBV7-2 and TRBJ2-4, the CDR3 gives the full variable domain: GAGVSQSPSNKVTEKGKDVELRCDPISGHTALYWYRQSLGQGLEFLIYFQGNSAPDKSGLPSDRFSAERTGGSVSTLTIQRTQQEDSAVYLCASSPVAGGLAKNIQYFGAGTRLSVL.

The J gene is TRBJ1-2, the V gene TRBV3-1 (or the pseudogene TRBV3-2); weak D call: TRBD1 (6 bases). The CDR3 loop spans 14 amino acids. The V end was cut by 4 bases, the J end by 5 bases, with 14 bases between. The germline gives CDR1 LGHDT, CDR2 YNNKEL (reference sequence). The CDR3 reads CASSLGQGSYGYTF. CDR3 bases: TGTGCCAGCAGCCTAGGGCAGGGGAGTTATGGCTACACCTTC.

The rearrangement joins TRBV5-1 to TRBJ2-5; 13 bases match TRBD2. From germline, CDR1 is SGHRS and CDR2 YFSETQ. The junction had 7 bases not matched to a gene; V was cut back by 4 bases and J by 4 bases. The CDR3 contains 16 residues. This chain's CDR3 is CASSLRTSGGSETQYF. The CDR3 DNA is TGCGCCAGCAGCCTTCGGACTAGCGGGGGCTCAGAGACCCAGTACTTC.